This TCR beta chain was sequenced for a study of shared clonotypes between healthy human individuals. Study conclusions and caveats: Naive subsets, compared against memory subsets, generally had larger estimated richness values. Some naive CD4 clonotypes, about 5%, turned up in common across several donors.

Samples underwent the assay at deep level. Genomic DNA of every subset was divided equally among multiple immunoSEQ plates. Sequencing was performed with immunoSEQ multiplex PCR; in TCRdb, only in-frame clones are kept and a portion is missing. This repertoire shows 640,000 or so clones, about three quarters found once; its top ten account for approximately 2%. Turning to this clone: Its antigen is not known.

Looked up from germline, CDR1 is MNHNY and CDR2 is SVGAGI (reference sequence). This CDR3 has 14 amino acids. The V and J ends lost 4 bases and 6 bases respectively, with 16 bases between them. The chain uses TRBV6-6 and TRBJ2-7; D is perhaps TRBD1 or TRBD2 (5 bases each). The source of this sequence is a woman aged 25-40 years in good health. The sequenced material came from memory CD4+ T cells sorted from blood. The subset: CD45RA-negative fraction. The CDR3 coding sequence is TGTGCCAGCAGTTTCCGGGACGGACCCTTCGAGCAGTACTTC. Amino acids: CASSFRDGPFEQYF.